This paragraph covers one T cell receptor (beta chain) sequence. Its target is not known. Other nucleotide sequences from this sample produce the same CDR3. The V gene end was trimmed by 5 bases and the J gene end by 1 base; junction bases not matched to a gene: 5. Germline V gene lookup returns CDR1 SGHRS and CDR2 YFSETQ. This CDR3 is 15 amino acids long. These data come from a study of cytomegalovirus exposure and HLA in healthy donors. Whole-study results and caveats: A later analysis, which compared TCR beta chains of equal frequency, found the HLA-associated ones more clonally expanded.

Primers included in the PCR were 60 Vbeta and 13 Jbeta primers. Produced via immunoSEQ multiplex PCR; TCRdb's table is partial and in-frame only. Of about 190,000 clones listed, 84% are singletons. The material sequenced was PBMCs. The rearrangement joins TRBV5-1 to TRBJ2-1; TRBD1 matches 8 bases. The receptor was isolated from a woman aged 45-59 years in good health and CMV-seropositive. The CDR3, as DNA: TGCGCCAGCAGTTCCACAGGGGGTTCCTACAATGAGCAGTTCTTC. Amino acid sequence: CASSSTGGSYNEQFF. Filled out from reference TRBV5-1 and TRBJ2-1, the complete variable domain reads KAGVTQTPRYLIKTRGQQVTLSCSPISGHRSVSWYQQTPGQGLQFLFEYFSETQRNKGNFPGRFSGRQFSNSRSEMNVSTLELGDSALYLCASSSTGGSYNEQFFGPGTRLTVL.